The 19 T cell receptor beta chains below come from one sample, sequenced in a study of T-cell reconstitution after alpha-beta-depleted transplantation in children. Researchers prepared the TCRbeta library using unique molecular identifiers, the study reports. TCRdb passed the PCR reads through MiXCR, listing each CDR3 protein once. Here the sample spans about 460,000 distinct CDR3 sequences, around 13% being singletons. The sequenced sample was PBMCs from the stem cell graft donor, obtained from the stem cell graft. The source is a human donor who donated a stem cell graft to a child with combined immunodeficiency.

The chain has TRBV3-1 and TRBJ2-7; D is possibly TRBD2 (7 bases). Trimming removed 0 bases at V and 2 bases at J, with 32 bases between. Germline CDR1 and CDR2: LGHDT and YNNKEL (reference sequence). The CDR3 runs to 22 residues. Here the CDR3 DNA reads TGTGCCAGCAGCCAAGATTGGGGGGGGCAGGGTCTGATTGTGGGGCGTACCTACGAGCAGTACTTC. It is translated as CASSQDWGGQGLIVGRTYEQYF.

This clonotype was observed at least ten times. The genes are TRBV12-3 or TRBV12-4 and TRBJ2-7; either TRBD1 or TRBD2 may fit D (5 bases each). The CDR3 runs 18 residues. Trimming pared 6 bases from V and 0 bases from J, leaving 24 bases between. The CDR3 here is CASRHSSRGLLSSYEQYF. CDR3 nucleotide sequence: TGTGCCAGCAGACACAGTAGTCGGGGCCTCCTTAGCTCCTACGAGCAGTACTTC.

In this sample, this clonotype turned up many times. This rearrangement joins TRBV29-1 to TRBJ2-1; D ambiguous. V lost 4 bases to trimming and J lost 7 bases, with 11 bases between them. The CDR3 extends over 12 amino acids. Germline assignment: CDR1 SQVTM and CDR2 ANQGSEA. This CDR3 reads CSVVYPENEQFF. DNA of the CDR3: TGCAGCGTTGTCTACCCAGAGAATGAGCAGTTCTTC.

This chain joins TRBV3-1 and TRBJ1-5; D remains ambiguous. Looked up from germline, CDR1 is LGHDT and CDR2 is YNNKEL (reference sequence). The CDR3 is made up of 16 amino acids. Trimming left V 0 bases short and J 0 bases short, with 9 bases between. The CDR3 region is CASSQDVGNSNQPQHF. As DNA, the CDR3 is TGTGCCAGCAGCCAAGATGTCGGCAATAGCAATCAGCCCCAGCATTTT.

The gene calls are TRBV12-3 or TRBV12-4 and TRBJ1-2; the match to TRBD1 covers 8 bases. V shed 5 bases, J shed 4 bases, and the junction held 3 bases outside the gene matches. The CDR3 sequence is 13 residues long. In DNA, the CDR3 is TGTGCCAGCAGTCATACAGGGGGCTATGGCTACACCTTC. Amino acids: CASSHTGGYGYTF.

This clonotype was seen a handful of times. V and J are TRBV27 and TRBJ2-7; 8 bases are shared with TRBD2. The length of the CDR3 is 13 residues. Germline CDR1 and CDR2: MNHEY and SMNVEV (reference sequence). V lost 6 bases, J lost 10 bases, and 11 bases stayed unmatched. CDR3 sequence: CASRTGLATVQYF. CDR3 coding DNA: TGTGCCAGCAGAACCGGACTAGCTACTGTCCAGTACTTC.

This clonotype was picked up many times. V is TRBV20-1 and J is TRBJ1-1, with 7 bases matching TRBD1. The V and J ends lost 0 bases and 8 bases, in that order; junction bases with no gene match: 6. Germline loops: CDR1 DFQATT, CDR2 SNEGSKA (reference sequence). CDR3 length: 13 residues. The CDR3 DNA is TGCAGTGCTAGAGACCTGACAGGGTCCGAAGCTTTCTTT. As protein: CSARDLTGSEAFF.

At least ten counts were recorded for this clonotype. The chain links TRBV4-2 to TRBJ2-1, with 12 bases identical to TRBD2. CDR1 is LGHNA and CDR2 is YNFKEQ in the germline V gene. V lost 3 bases and J lost 6; bases outside the gene matches: 6. This CDR3 region has 16 residues. Here the CDR3 DNA reads TGTGCCAGCAGCCAGGTTGCTAGCGGGGGGGTCAATGAGCAGTTCTTC. Translating gives CASSQVASGGVNEQFF.

The chain is built from TRBV28 and TRBJ1-5, with D possibly matching TRBD1 (5 bases). CDR3 length equals 16 residues. CDR1 and CDR2 (germline): MDHEN, SYDVKM. With 4 bases removed from V and 6 bases from J, the gap between germline ends came to 19 bases. CDR3 amino acids: CASSSIRDGLGQPQHF. In nucleotides, the CDR3 is TGTGCCAGCAGTTCCATCCGGGACGGATTGGGTCAGCCCCAGCATTTT.

This CDR3 reads CASRTGTGWMGTEAFF. The CDR3 nucleotides read TGTGCCAGCAGAACCGGGACAGGGTGGATGGGCACTGAAGCTTTCTTT. The chain uses TRBV6-1 and TRBJ1-1; 9 bases match TRBD1. Germline lookup yields CDR1 MNHNS and CDR2 SASEGT. The CDR3 is made up of 16 amino acids. The J segment lost 4 bases and the V segment lost 6 bases, leaving 12 bases of the junction unmatched.

V gene TRBV7-9 combines with J gene TRBJ2-1, with D tentatively TRBD2 (5 bases). CDR3 size: 12 residues. Germline V gives CDR1 SEHNR, CDR2 FQNEAQ (reference sequence). The V gene lost 3 bases and the J gene lost 10 bases, with 10 bases spanning the gap. The CDR3 DNA reads as TGTGCCAGCAGCTTTACTAGAAGGGAGCAGTTCTTC. It translates to CASSFTRREQFF.

J is TRBJ2-2 and V is TRBV7-3; 9 bases match TRBD2. With 1 base clipped from V and 5 bases from J, the junction kept 5 bases outside the gene matches. Per the germline V gene, CDR1 is SGHTA and CDR2 is FQGTGA. The CDR3 runs to 16 residues. CDR3 sequence (DNA): TGTGCCAGCAGCTTAATGCGGCTAGCGGGGACCGGGGAGCTGTTTTTT. Translation gives CASSLMRLAGTGELFF. The full variable domain, its missing parts supplied by reference TRBV7-3 and TRBJ2-2, is GAGVSQTPSNKVTEKGKYVELRCDPISGHTALYWYRQSLGQGPEFLIYFQGTGAADDSGLPNDRFFAVRPEGSVSTLKIQRTERGDSAVYLCASSLMRLAGTGELFFGEGSRLTVL.

The chain links TRBV7-9 to TRBJ1-1, with D hard to call. Germline CDR1 and CDR2: SEHNR and FQNEAQ (reference sequence). The CDR3 runs 13 residues. Deletions cut 2 bases from V and 6 bases from J, with 10 bases between. This CDR3 reads CASSLLIGAEAFF. DNA for the CDR3: TGTGCCAGCAGCTTATTGATTGGCGCTGAAGCTTTCTTT.

The rearrangement links TRBV4-3 to TRBJ2-2, with 12 bases that match TRBD2. CDR3 length equals 17 residues. J lost 7 bases, V lost 1 base, and 7 bases had no gene match. Germline V CDR1 and CDR2: LGHNA, YSLEER. The CDR3 DNA sequence: TGCGCCAGCAGCCAAGGTCTAGCGGGAGGGCGGAGCGGGGAGCTGTTTTTT. It yields the protein CASSQGLAGGRSGELFF.

This clonotype occurred a few times. The CDR3: CASSLSRSQPQHF. The CDR3 nucleotides read TGTGCCAGCAGTTTATCTAGGAGTCAGCCCCAGCATTTT. The rearrangement joins TRBV12-3 or TRBV12-4 to TRBJ1-5; the D is unclear. The CDR3 contains 13 residues. Trimming removed 2 bases at V and 6 bases at J, with 8 bases between.

The chain is built from TRBV5-1 and TRBJ2-3, with TRBD2 matching 14 bases. Germline CDR1 reads SGHRS; CDR2 reads YFSETQ. The CDR3 spans 14 residues. With 4 bases clipped from V and 14 bases from J, the junction kept 9 bases outside the gene matches. The CDR3 nucleotides are TGCGCCAGCAGCGAGGGACTAGCGGGAGTATCCCTGTATTTT. It codes for CASSEGLAGVSLYF.

The chain joins TRBV5-1 to TRBJ2-7, with TRBD1 matching over 10 bases. The CDR3 contains 15 residues. The germline V gene encodes CDR1 SGHRS and CDR2 YFSETQ. V shed 5 bases and J 2 bases; nucleotides not matched to a gene: 7. In nucleotides, the CDR3 is TGCGCCAGCAGTTTTACTGGACAGGGGGCCTACGAGCAGTACTTC. It codes for CASSFTGQGAYEQYF. Supplemented by reference TRBV5-1 and TRBJ2-7, the full variable domain reads KAGVTQTPRYLIKTRGQQVTLSCSPISGHRSVSWYQQTPGQGLQFLFEYFSETQRNKGNFPGRFSGRQFSNSRSEMNVSTLELGDSALYLCASSFTGQGAYEQYFGPGTRLTVT.

In this sample, this clonotype turned up a few times. The V call is TRBV2, the J call TRBJ1-1; perhaps TRBD1 as D (6 bases). The germline CDR1 and CDR2 sequences are SNHLY and FYNNEI. The V gene lost 10 bases and the J gene lost 1 base, with 13 bases spanning the gap. The CDR3 length is 13 residues. For the CDR3, the DNA is TGTGCCACCCAAAGGGGGGAGAACACTGAAGCTTTCTTT. Translated, it gives CATQRGENTEAFF.

This clonotype has more than one count but fewer than ten. The chain couples TRBV4-2 to TRBJ2-3; 8 bases agree with TRBD1. Germline V gene sequence: CDR1 LGHNA, CDR2 YNFKEQ. The length of the CDR3 is 17 residues. V shed 4 bases, J shed 11 bases, and the junction held 20 bases outside the gene matches. The CDR3 DNA follows: TGTGCCAGCAGCCCCACCCGGGGACAGGCTACGGGGATGGTGCAGTATTTT. It translates to CASSPTRGQATGMVQYF.